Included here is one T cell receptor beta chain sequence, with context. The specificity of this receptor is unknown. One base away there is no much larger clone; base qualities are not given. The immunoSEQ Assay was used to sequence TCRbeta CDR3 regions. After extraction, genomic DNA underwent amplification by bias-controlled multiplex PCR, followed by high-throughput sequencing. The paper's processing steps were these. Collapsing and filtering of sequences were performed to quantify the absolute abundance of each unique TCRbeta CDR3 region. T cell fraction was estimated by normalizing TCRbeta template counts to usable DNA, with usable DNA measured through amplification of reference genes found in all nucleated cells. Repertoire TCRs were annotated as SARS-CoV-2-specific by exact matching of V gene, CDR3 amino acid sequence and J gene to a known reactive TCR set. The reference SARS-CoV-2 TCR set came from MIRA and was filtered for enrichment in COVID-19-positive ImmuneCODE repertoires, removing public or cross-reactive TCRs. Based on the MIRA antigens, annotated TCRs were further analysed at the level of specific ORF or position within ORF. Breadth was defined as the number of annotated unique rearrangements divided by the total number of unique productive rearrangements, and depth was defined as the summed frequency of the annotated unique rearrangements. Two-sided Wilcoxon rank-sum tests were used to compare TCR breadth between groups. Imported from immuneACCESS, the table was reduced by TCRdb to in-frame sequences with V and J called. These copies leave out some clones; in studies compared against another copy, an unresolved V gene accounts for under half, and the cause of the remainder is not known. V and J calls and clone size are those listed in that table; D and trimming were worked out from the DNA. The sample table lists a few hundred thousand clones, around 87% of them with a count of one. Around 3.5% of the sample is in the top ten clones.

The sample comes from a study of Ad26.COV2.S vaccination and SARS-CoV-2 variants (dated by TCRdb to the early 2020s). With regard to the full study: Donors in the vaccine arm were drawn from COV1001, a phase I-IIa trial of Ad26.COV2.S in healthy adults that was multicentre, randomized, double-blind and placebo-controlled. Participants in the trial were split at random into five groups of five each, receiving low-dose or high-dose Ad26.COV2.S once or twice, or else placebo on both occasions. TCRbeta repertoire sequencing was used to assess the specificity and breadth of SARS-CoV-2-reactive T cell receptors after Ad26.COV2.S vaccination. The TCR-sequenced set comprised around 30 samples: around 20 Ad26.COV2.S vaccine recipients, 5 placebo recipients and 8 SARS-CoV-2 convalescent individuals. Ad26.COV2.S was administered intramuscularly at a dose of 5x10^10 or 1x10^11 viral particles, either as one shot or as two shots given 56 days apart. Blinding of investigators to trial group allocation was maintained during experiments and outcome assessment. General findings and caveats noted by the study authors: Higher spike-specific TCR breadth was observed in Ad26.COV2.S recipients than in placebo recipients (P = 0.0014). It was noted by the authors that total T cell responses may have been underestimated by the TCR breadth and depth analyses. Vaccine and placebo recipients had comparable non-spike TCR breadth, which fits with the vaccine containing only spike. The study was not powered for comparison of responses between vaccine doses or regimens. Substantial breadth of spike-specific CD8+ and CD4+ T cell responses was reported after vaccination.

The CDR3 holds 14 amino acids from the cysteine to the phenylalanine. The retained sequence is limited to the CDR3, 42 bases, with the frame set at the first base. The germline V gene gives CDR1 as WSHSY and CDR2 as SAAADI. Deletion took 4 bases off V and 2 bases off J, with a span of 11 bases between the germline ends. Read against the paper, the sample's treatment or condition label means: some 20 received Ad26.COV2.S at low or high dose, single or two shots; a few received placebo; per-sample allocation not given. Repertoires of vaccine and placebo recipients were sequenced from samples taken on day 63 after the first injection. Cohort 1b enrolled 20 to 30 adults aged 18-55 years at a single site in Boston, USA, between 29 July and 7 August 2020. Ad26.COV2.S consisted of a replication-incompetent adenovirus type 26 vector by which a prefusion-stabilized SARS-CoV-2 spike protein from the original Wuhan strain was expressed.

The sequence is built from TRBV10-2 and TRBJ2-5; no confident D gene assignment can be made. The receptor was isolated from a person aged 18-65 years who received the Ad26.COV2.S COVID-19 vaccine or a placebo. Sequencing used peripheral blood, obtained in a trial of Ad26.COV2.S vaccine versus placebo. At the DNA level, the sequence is TGCGCCAGCAGTGGGGCATTCACACAAGAGACCCAGTACTTC. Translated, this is CASSGAFTQETQYF.